Following are 9 T cell receptor beta chains from one sample sequenced in a study of human T cells and chemical hapten exposure. It was from unfractionated whole blood that total RNA was extracted. TCRdb processed the 5' RACE reads anew with MiXCR; each CDR3 protein has one entry. The sample yields roughly 82,000 distinct CDR3 sequences, approximately 16% seen once. These receptors came from a female donor in good health.

The rearrangement uses TRBV12-3 or TRBV12-4 and TRBJ2-2, with 11 bases lining up with TRBD2. The CDR3 sequence is 17 residues long. The junction had 16 bases not matched to a gene; V was cut back by 10 bases and J by 6 bases. Here the CDR3 DNA reads TGTGCCACCAAGCCCCCAACTAGCGGGAGTGTCGCCGGGGAGCTGTTTTTT. Translated, it gives CATKPPTSGSVAGELFF.

This chain uses TRBV6-6 with TRBJ2-7; D possibly uses TRBD1 or TRBD2 (6 bases each). The CDR3 contains 13 residues. Per germline, CDR1 MNHNY and CDR2 SVGAGI (reference sequence). Trimming took 2 bases from V and 6 from J, leaving 11 bases between them. The DNA for the CDR3 is TGTGCCAGCAGTTACCGGGGGCCGGCCGAGCAGTACTTC. Its protein is CASSYRGPAEQYF.

This clonotype was detected a few times. The chain has TRBV11-2 and TRBJ1-2; D gene ambiguous. CDR1 SGHAT and CDR2 FQNNGV come from the germline V gene. The germline V and J ends were trimmed by 4 bases and 8 bases, with 20 bases remaining between them. The CDR3 totals 15 residues. The CDR3 bases are TGTGCCAGCAGCTCTGACACCGGTCCTGCCGAAGGCTACACCTTC. Translated, it gives CASSSDTGPAEGYTF.

The chain links TRBV19 to TRBJ1-1; 7 nucleotides match TRBD1. V lost 6 bases to trimming and J lost 4 bases; unmatched junction nucleotides: 11. This CDR3 has 15 residues. CDR1 is LNHDA and CDR2 is SQIVND in the germline V gene (reference sequence). As DNA, the CDR3 is TGTGCCAGTAGACAACCCCCCGACAGGGTCACTGAAGCTTTCTTT. Translated: CASRQPPDRVTEAFF.

The chain carries TRBV7-8 and TRBJ2-1; 10 bases agree with TRBD2. From germline, CDR1 is SGHVS and CDR2 FQNEAQ. The V and J ends lost 1 base and 7 bases, in that order; junction bases with no gene match: 7. The CDR3 has 16 residues. CDR3 residues: CASSLVEASGGNEQFF. CDR3 nucleotide sequence: TGTGCCAGCAGCTTAGTAGAGGCTAGCGGGGGTAATGAGCAGTTCTTC.

This clonotype has only a few counts. The chain combines TRBV5-1 with TRBJ2-5; TRBD1 matches 11 bases. The CDR3 contains 14 residues. Looked up from germline, CDR1 is SGHRS and CDR2 is YFSETQ. With V trimmed by 4 bases and J by 5 bases, 4 bases remained unmatched. For the CDR3, the DNA is TGCGCCAGCAGCCCCGGGACAGGGGGGGAGACCCAGTACTTC. Translating it yields CASSPGTGGETQYF. Full variable domain (missing parts from reference TRBV5-1 and TRBJ2-5): KAGVTQTPRYLIKTRGQQVTLSCSPISGHRSVSWYQQTPGQGLQFLFEYFSETQRNKGNFPGRFSGRQFSNSRSEMNVSTLELGDSALYLCASSPGTGGETQYFGPGTRLLVL.

This clonotype was seen only a few times. The chain employs TRBV5-4 and TRBJ2-1; a possible D gene is TRBD1 (6 bases). V lost 4 bases, J lost 6 bases, and 14 bases lay in between. The CDR3 has 14 residues. Germline values: CDR1 SGHNT, CDR2 YYREEE (reference sequence). CDR3 bases: TGTGCCAGCAGCCGAAACAGGGCCGGCAATGAGCAGTTCTTC. Protein sequence: CASSRNRAGNEQFF.

V and J are TRBV2 and TRBJ2-5, with D maybe TRBD2 (6 bases). Germline CDR1 SNHLY, CDR2 FYNNEI. The ends were cut back, 9 bases at V and 3 bases at J, with 14 bases in the middle. The CDR3 loop spans 13 amino acids. CDR3 DNA: TGTGCCAGTACACTAGGAGGGGAAGAGACCCAGTACTTC. This codes for CASTLGGEETQYF.

The gene calls are TRBV28 and TRBJ2-3; 9 bases agree with TRBD1. Unmatched junction bases numbered 5, after V lost 6 bases and J lost 1 base. Looked up from germline, CDR1 is MDHEN and CDR2 is SYDVKM. This CDR3 has 15 residues. DNA of the CDR3: TGTGCCAGCAGCACAGGGGGCTCAGGCACAGATACGCAGTATTTT. This encodes CASSTGGSGTDTQYF. Based on the CDR3 plus reference TRBV28 and TRBJ2-3, the full variable domain is DVKVTQSSRYLVKRTGEKVFLECVQDMDHENMFWYRQDPGLGLRLIYFSYDVKMKEKGDIPEGYSVSREKKERFSLILESASTNQTSMYLCASSTGGSGTDTQYFGPGTRLTVL.